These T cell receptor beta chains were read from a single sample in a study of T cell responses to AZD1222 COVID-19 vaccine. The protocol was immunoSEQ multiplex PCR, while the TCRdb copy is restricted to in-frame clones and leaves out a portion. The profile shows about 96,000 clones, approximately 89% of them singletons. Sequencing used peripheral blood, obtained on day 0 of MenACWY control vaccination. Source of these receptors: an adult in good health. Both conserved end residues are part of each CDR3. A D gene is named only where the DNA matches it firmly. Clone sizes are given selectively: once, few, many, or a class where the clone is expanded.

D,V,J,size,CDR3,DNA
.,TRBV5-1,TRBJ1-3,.,CASSSGGSGNTIYF,TGCGCCAGCAGCTCGGGGGGCTCTGGAAACACCATATATTTT
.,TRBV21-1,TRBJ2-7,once,CASSARSPVSTYEQYF,TGTGCCAGCAGCGCCAGATCCCCGGTCTCCACCTACGAGCAGTACTTC
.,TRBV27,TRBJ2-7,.,CASSLGRAREQYF,TGTGCCAGCAGTTTGGGGCGGGCCCGGGAGCAGTACTTC
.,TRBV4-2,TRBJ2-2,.,CASSQDLINTGELFF,TGTGCCAGCAGCCAGGACCTTATTAACACCGGGGAGCTGTTTTTT
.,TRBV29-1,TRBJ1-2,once,CSVAPGVDYGYTF,TGCAGCGTGGCTCCGGGGGTGGACTATGGCTACACCTTC
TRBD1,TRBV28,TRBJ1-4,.,CASSLGTGGWDEKLFF,TGTGCCAGCAGTTTGGGGACAGGGGGCTGGGATGAAAAACTGTTTTTT
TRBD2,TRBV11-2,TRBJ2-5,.,CASSLGAGGETQYF,TGTGCCAGCAGCTTAGGAGCGGGGGGAGAGACCCAGTACTTC
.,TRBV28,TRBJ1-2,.,CASSPRAEPIYGYTF,TGTGCCAGCAGCCCCCGGGCAGAGCCTATCTATGGCTACACCTTC
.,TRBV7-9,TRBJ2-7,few,CASSLSGSYEQYF,TGTGCCAGCAGCTTATCGGGGTCCTACGAGCAGTACTTC
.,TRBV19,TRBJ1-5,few,CASTPTIPDQPQHF,TGTGCCAGTACCCCGACGATACCGGACCAGCCCCAGCATTTT
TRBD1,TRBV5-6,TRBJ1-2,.,CASSLGHLQGGRGYTF,TGTGCCAGCAGCTTGGGCCATTTACAGGGGGGCCGTGGCTACACCTTC
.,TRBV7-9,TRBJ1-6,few,CASSTRDPNSPLHF,TGTGCCAGCAGCACCCGGGACCCTAATTCACCCCTCCACTTT
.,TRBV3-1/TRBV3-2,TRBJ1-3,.,CASSPQNSGNTIYF,TGTGCCAGCAGCCCACAAAACTCTGGAAACACCATATATTTT
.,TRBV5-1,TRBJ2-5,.,CASSLFGQGGETQYF,TGCGCCAGCAGCTTGTTTGGGCAGGGGGGAGAGACCCAGTACTTC
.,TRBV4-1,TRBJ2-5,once,CASTLLGEETQYF,TGCGCCAGCACCCTTCTGGGGGAAGAGACCCAGTACTTC
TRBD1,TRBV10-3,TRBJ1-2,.,CAISSQGRDGYTF,TGTGCCATCAGCTCACAGGGGAGGGATGGCTACACCTTC
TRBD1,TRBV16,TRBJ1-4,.,CASSLDIRTGGYEKLFF,TGTGCCAGCAGCCTTGATATCCGGACAGGGGGCTATGAAAAACTGTTTTTT
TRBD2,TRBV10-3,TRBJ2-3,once,CAIRAGGIWDTQYF,TGTGCCATCAGGGCGGGAGGGATTTGGGATACGCAGTATTTT
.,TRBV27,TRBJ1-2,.,CASSRDAGTGYTF,TGTGCCAGCAGTCGCGATGCAGGTACCGGCTACACCTTC
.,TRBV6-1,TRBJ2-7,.,CASSEASPEQYF,TGTGCCAGCAGTGAAGCCTCCCCAGAGCAGTACTTC
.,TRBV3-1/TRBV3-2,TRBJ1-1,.,CASSPPGSMNTEAFF,TGTGCCAGCAGCCCTCCAGGCAGCATGAACACTGAAGCTTTCTTT
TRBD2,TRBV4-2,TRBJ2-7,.,CASSQAGSGGPSSYEQYF,TGTGCCAGCAGCCAAGCTGGTAGCGGGGGGCCGAGCTCCTACGAGCAGTACTTC
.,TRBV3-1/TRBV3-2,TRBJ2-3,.,CASSLRRGGVDTQYF,TGTGCCAGCAGCCTACGGAGGGGGGGCGTAGATACGCAGTATTTT
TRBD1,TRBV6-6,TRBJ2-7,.,CASTREGQGRNEQYF,TGTGCCAGCACAAGAGAAGGACAGGGTAGGAACGAGCAGTACTTC
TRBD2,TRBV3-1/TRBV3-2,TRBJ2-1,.,CASSHLAGGLSYNEQFF,TGTGCCAGCAGCCATCTAGCGGGAGGTTTATCCTACAATGAGCAGTTCTTC
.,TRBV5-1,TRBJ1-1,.,CASSLGTANTEAFF,TGCGCCAGCAGCTTGGGGACAGCGAACACTGAAGCTTTCTTT
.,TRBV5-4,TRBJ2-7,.,CASGVGPYEQYF,TGTGCCAGCGGGGTAGGGCCCTACGAGCAGTACTTC
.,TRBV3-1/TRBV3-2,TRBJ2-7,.,CASSQDPAGYSYEQYF,TGTGCCAGCAGCCAAGATCCAGCGGGTTACTCCTACGAGCAGTACTTC
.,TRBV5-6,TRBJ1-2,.,CASSLTNYGYTF,TGTGCCAGCAGCTTAACCAACTATGGCTACACCTTC
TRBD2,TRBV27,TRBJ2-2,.,CASSFSGRTSTGELFF,TGTGCCAGCAGTTTTAGCGGGAGGACTTCCACCGGGGAGCTGTTTTTT
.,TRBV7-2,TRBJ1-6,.,CASSFHPGDSPLHF,TGTGCCAGCAGCTTCCACCCGGGGGATTCACCCCTCCACTTT
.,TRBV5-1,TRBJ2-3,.,CASSLAGVDTQYF,TGCGCCAGCAGCTTGGCCGGGGTTGATACGCAGTATTTT
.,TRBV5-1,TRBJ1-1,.,CASSWAPGNTEAFF,TGCGCCAGCAGCTGGGCACCGGGTAACACTGAAGCTTTCTTT
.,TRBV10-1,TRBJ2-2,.,CASSSRGSTGELFF,TGCGCCAGCAGTTCCAGGGGATCCACCGGGGAGCTGTTTTTT
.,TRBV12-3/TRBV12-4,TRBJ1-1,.,CASSLGQNTEAFF,TGTGCCAGCAGCCTGGGACAGAACACTGAAGCTTTCTTT
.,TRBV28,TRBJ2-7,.,CASTKPRGLSYEQYF,TGTGCCAGCACTAAACCCAGGGGACTAAGCTACGAGCAGTACTTC
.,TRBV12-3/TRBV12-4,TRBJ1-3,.,CASSLESHTIYF,TGTGCCAGCAGTCTTGAGTCCCACACCATATATTTT
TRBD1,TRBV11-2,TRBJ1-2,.,CASSQGQYYGYTF,TGTGCCAGCAGCCAGGGACAGTACTATGGCTACACCTTC
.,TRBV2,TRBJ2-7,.,CASNARNEQYF,TGTGCCAGCAATGCCCGGAACGAGCAGTACTTC
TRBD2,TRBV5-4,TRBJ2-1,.,CASSTERGASYNEQFF,TGTGCCAGCAGCACCGAGCGGGGGGCGTCCTACAATGAGCAGTTCTTC
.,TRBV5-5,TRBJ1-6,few,CASSLAGDSPLHF,TGTGCCAGCAGCTTGGCAGGGGATTCACCCCTCCACTTT
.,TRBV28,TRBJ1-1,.,CASSPPGQGRNTEAFF,TGTGCCAGCAGTCCCCCCGGTCAAGGGCGGAACACTGAAGCTTTCTTT
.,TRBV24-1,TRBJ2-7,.,CATSPLGVDEQYF,TGTGCCACCAGCCCTCTGGGAGTGGACGAGCAGTACTTC
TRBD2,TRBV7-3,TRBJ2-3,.,CASSPTSATDTQYF,TGTGCCAGCAGCCCGACTAGCGCCACAGATACGCAGTATTTT
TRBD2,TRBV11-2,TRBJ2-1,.,CASSPRGRASGGNNEQFF,TGTGCCAGCAGCCCACGGGGGAGGGCTAGCGGGGGAAACAATGAGCAGTTCTTC
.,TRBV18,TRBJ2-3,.,CASSPPGTMGTDTQYF,TGTGCCAGCTCACCCCCCGGGACAATGGGCACAGATACGCAGTATTTT